This T cell receptor beta chain was sequenced for a study of memory CD4+ T cells and cytomegalovirus serostatus. Study-wide background: Of the healthy Belgian adults, 8 to 10 were CMV seropositive and about 24 seronegative.

Findings and caveats of the study: The CMV-associated TCR signature appears largely within the CD4+ memory repertoire. CMV serostatus prediction reached median AUC 0.95, or 0.91 with US-trained model.

Single viable CD3+CD4+CD8-CD45RO+ cells were sorted as the memory CD4+ T cells. Only in-frame clones appear in the TCRdb table, and some are missing; sequencing was by immunoSEQ multiplex PCR. Of 40,000 to 55,000 clones in the sample, about 83% were seen once. Points on this clone: Its antigen is as yet unknown.

Deletions cut 4 bases from V and 5 bases from J, with 11 bases between. The CDR3 consists of 14 residues. Per germline, CDR1 LGHNA and CDR2 YSLEER. This TCR derives from an adult in good health and CMV-seropositive. The sequencing sample was made of memory CD4+ T cells from blood. The chain couples TRBV4-3 to TRBJ2-2; D is ambiguous. The CDR3 loop reads CASSPIGLTGELFF. CDR3 nucleotide sequence: TGCGCCAGCAGCCCGATAGGATTAACCGGGGAGCTGTTTTTT.